The text below deals with one T cell receptor beta chain. Its target is not known. Sequenced by immunoSEQ multiplex PCR; TCRdb stores in-frame clones only, minus some. The table shows 95,000 or so clones, with approximately 91% occurring only once. The CDR3 is 13 amino acids. Germline CDR1 MNHEY, CDR2 SVGAGI. V lost 6 bases, J lost 5 bases, and 13 bases lay in between. This sample stems from a study of T cell responses to AZD1222 COVID-19 vaccine. Study-level findings and limits: Epitopes outside B.1.351 and B.1.1.7 mutated regions reportedly drew nearly half of spike TCRs.

The receptor's source is an adult in good health. The V gene is TRBV6-5, the J gene TRBJ1-2; D is unresolved. The specimen comprised peripheral blood, sampled on day 0 of AZD1222 vaccination. The CDR3 reads CASRGPLYYGYTF. DNA for the CDR3: TGTGCCAGCAGGGGCCCCCTTTATTATGGCTACACCTTC.